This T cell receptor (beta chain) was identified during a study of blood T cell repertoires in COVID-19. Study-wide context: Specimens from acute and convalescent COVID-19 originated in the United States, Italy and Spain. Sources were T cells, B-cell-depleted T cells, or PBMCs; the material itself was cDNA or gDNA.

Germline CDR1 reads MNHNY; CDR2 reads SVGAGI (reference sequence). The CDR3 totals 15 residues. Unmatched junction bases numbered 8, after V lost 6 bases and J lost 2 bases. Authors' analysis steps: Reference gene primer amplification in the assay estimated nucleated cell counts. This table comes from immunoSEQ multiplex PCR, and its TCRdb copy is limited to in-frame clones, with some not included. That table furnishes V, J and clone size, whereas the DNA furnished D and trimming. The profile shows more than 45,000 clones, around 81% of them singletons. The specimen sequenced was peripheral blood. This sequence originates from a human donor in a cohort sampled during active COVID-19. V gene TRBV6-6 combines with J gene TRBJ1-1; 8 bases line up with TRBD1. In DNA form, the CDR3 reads TGTGCCAGCAGGCCCGGACAGGGTAAAAACACTGAAGCTTTCTTT. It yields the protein CASRPGQGKNTEAFF.